This T cell receptor beta chain is drawn from a study of T cell responses to AZD1222 COVID-19 vaccine. Notes on the study in general: Repertoires were collected only later (after the peak T cell response had occurred). It should be noted that donors were predominantly white British and more often female, and clonal diversity was possibly underestimated. Only a handful of AZD1222 recipients were seropositive at baseline. Close to half of spike-specific TCRs reportedly recognize unmutated variant regions.

The protocol was immunoSEQ multiplex PCR, while the TCRdb copy is restricted to in-frame clones and leaves out a portion. The table has 96,000 or so clones, roughly nine tenths seen once. Germline assignment: CDR1 SGHKS and CDR2 YYEKEE (reference sequence). The V end was cut by 0 bases, the J end by 4 bases, with 11 bases between. This CDR3 is 15 amino acids long. Only a few counts were recorded for this clone. No antigen is known for it. This receptor was identified in an adult in good health. The sample in question was peripheral blood, obtained on day 0 of AZD1222 vaccination. The V and J genes are TRBV5-5 and TRBJ1-5; D is uncertain. The CDR3 reads CASSLVAGENQPQHF. In DNA, the CDR3 is TGTGCCAGCAGCTTGGTCGCAGGAGAAAATCAGCCCCAGCATTTT.